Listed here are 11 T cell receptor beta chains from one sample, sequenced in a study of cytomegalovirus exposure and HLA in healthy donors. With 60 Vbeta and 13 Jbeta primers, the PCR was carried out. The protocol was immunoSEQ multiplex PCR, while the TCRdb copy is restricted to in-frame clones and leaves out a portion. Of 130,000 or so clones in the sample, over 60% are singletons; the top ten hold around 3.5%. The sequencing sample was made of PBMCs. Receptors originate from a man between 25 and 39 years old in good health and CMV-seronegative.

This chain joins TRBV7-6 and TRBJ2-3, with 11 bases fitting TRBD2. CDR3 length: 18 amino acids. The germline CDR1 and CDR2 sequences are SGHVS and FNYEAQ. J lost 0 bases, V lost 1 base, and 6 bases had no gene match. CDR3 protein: CASSLGLAGPSSTDTQYF. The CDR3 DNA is TGTGCCAGCAGCTTAGGACTAGCGGGACCTTCTAGCACAGATACGCAGTATTTT.

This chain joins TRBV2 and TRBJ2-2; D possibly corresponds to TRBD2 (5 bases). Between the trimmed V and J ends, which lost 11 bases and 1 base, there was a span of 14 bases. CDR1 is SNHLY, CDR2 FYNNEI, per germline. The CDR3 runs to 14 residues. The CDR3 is CAGQREMNTGELFF. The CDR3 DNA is TGTGCCGGCCAGAGGGAAATGAACACCGGGGAGCTGTTTTTT.

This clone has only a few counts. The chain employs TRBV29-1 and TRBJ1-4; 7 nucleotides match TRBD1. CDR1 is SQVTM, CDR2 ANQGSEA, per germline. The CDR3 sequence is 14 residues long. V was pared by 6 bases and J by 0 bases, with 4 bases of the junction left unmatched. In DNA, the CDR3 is TGCAGCGTCCGACAGGGTGCAACTAATGAAAAACTGTTTTTT. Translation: CSVRQGATNEKLFF. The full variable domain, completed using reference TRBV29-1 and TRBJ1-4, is SAVISQKPSRDICQRGTSLTIQCQVDSQVTMMFWYRQQPGQSLTLIATANQGSEATYESGFVIDKFPISRPNLTFSTLTVSNMSPEDSSIYLCSVRQGATNEKLFFGSGTQLSVL.

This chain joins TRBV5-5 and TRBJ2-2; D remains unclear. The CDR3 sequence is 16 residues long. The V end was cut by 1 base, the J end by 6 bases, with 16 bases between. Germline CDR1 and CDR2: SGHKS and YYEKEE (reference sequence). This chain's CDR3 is CASSLWAGLKAGELFF. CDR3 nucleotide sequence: TGTGCCAGCAGCTTGTGGGCAGGTCTAAAAGCCGGGGAGCTGTTTTTT.

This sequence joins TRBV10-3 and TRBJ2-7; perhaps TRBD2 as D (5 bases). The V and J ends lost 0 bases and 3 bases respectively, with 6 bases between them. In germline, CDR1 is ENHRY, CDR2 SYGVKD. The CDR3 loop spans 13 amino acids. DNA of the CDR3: TGTGCCATCAGTGAGTCGGCGGGCTACGAGCAGTACTTC. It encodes CAISESAGYEQYF.

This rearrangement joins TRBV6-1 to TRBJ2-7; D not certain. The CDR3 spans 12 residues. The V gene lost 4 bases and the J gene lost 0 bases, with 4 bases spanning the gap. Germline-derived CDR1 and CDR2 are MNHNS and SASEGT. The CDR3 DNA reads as TGTGCCAGCAGTGCCAGCTCCTACGAGCAGTACTTC. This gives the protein CASSASSYEQYF.

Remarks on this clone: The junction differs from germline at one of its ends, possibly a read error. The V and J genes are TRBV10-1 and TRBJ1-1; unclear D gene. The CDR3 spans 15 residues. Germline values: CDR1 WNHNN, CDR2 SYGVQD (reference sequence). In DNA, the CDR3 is TGCGCCAGCAGTGAGTCGCAAAACCAGAACGCTGAAGCTTTCTTT. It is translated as CASSESQNQNAEAFF.

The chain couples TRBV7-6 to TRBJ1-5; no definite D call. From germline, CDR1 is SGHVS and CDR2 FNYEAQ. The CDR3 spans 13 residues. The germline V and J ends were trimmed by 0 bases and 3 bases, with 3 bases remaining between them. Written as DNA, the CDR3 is TGTGCCAGCAGCTTAGCCAACAATCAGCCCCAGCATTTT. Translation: CASSLANNQPQHF.

The CDR3 coding sequence is TGTGCCAGTAGCCCCCCCAGGGTCTCCTACAATGAGCAGTTCTTC. Translating it yields CASSPPRVSYNEQFF. The chain has TRBV19 and TRBJ2-1; tentative D call: TRBD1 (5 bases). CDR3 length: 15 residues. Per the germline V gene, CDR1 is LNHDA and CDR2 is SQIVND (reference sequence). Deletions cut 6 bases from V and 0 bases from J, with 12 bases between.

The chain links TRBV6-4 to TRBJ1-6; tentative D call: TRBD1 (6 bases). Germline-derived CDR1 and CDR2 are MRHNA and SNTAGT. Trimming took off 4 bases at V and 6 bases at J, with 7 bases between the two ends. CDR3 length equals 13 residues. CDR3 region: CASSAQGNSPLHF. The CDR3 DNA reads TGTGCCAGCAGTGCACAGGGTAATTCACCCCTCCACTTT.

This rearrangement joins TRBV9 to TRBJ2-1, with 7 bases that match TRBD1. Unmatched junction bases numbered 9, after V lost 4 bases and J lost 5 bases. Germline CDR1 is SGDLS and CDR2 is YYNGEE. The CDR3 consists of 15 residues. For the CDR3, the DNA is TGTGCCAGCAGCCCAGAGGGACAGCGAGACAATGAGCAGTTCTTC. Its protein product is CASSPEGQRDNEQFF.